These T cell receptor beta chains were read from a single sample in a study of human T cells and chemical hapten exposure. MiXCR was run by TCRdb on the RACE reads, yielding one entry per CDR3 protein. Of about 140,000 distinct CDR3 sequences in the sample, 10% to 15% were seen once. Material: whole blood, obtained in connection with sensitization to the hapten diphenylcyclopropenone (DPC). The receptors here all came from a woman aged 45-60 years with alopecia areata. Some clones in this sample may be carry-over from other donors' samples. Both conserved end residues are part of each CDR3. D genes are given only for firm matches. A row's size may be missing; if present it is once, few, many or a size class.

v_gene	d_gene	abundance	j_gene	CDR3nt	CDR3aa
TRBV28	NA	NA	TRBJ2-3	TGTGCCAGCAGTTTTGGCTATACGCAGTATTTT	CASSFGYTQYF
TRBV28	NA	few	TRBJ2-7	TGTGCCAGCTCAGTTGGGACGGGACTCTTCTACGAGCAGTACTTC	CASSVGTGLFYEQYF
TRBV14	NA	few	TRBJ2-3	TGTGCCAGCAGCCAAGTAACGGCACCCCTAAAGCAGTATTTT	CASSQVTAPLKQYF
TRBV11-2	NA	NA	TRBJ2-1	TGTGCCAGCAGCTTAGAGGGCGCGCAAAACAATGAGCAGTTCTTC	CASSLEGAQNNEQFF
TRBV4-2	NA	NA	TRBJ1-1	TGTGCCAGCAGCCAAGAGATCCAGGCATGGATGATCGCTTTCTTT	CASSQEIQAWMIAFF
TRBV7-9	TRBD1	few	TRBJ2-7	TGTGCCAGCAGGCCACAGGGGTCCTACGAGCAGTACTTC	CASRPQGSYEQYF
TRBV19	NA	NA	TRBJ2-3	TGTGCCAGTAGGTCTTTGCTGACCACAGATACGCAGTATTTT	CASRSLLTTDTQYF
TRBV12-3/TRBV12-4	NA	many	TRBJ1-2	TGTGCCATGTACTATGGCTACACCTTC	CAMYYGYTF
TRBV7-9	TRBD2	NA	TRBJ2-5	TGTGCCAGCAGCTCGACTAGCGGGAGGGCGGGGAGTATGGCCCAGTACTTC	CASSSTSGRAGSMAQYF
TRBV7-6	NA	few	TRBJ2-5	TGTGCCAGCAGCTCCAGGTCTTCTCGAGGGCAGACCCAGTACTTC	CASSSRSSRGQTQYF
TRBV5-1	NA	NA	TRBJ2-7	TGCGCCAGCAACTTGAAGGCGGCGACCTACGAGCAGTACTTC	CASNLKAATYEQYF
TRBV12-3/TRBV12-4	TRBD2	NA	TRBJ2-3	TGTGCCAGCAGTTATAGCGGGCGGTCCACAGATACGCAGTATTTT	CASSYSGRSTDTQYF
TRBV28	NA	few	TRBJ2-1	TGTGCCAGCAGTCTCACGGGACCCATGGACGGTGAGCAGTTCTTC	CASSLTGPMDGEQFF
TRBV20-1	NA	NA	TRBJ2-2	TGCAGTGCTTCCGGGACCACGGCCGGGGAGCTGTTTTTT	CSASGTTAGELFF
TRBV7-3	TRBD1	few	TRBJ2-1	TGTGCCAGCAGCTCTACACCGACAGGGCGGCAGTTCTTC	CASSSTPTGRQFF
TRBV29-1	TRBD1	many	TRBJ1-2	TGCAGCGTTCTGGCCCAGGGGGATGCTGGCTACACCTTC	CSVLAQGDAGYTF
TRBV6-5	TRBD1	NA	TRBJ2-3	TGTGCTTCCGGGGGGGACAGGGGAAGAGATACGCAGTATTTT	CASGGDRGRDTQYF
TRBV3-1	TRBD1	many	TRBJ1-4	TGTGCCAGCAGCCAAGGGGACAGAGTGTTTTTT	CASSQGDRVFF
TRBV20-1	NA	few	TRBJ2-5	TGCAGTGCTAGGGTCCCGGGGGAGACCCAGTACTTC	CSARVPGETQYF
TRBV28	TRBD2	many	TRBJ2-4	TGTGCCAGCAGGTCTAGCGGAGTAGCCAAAAACATTCAGTACTTC	CASRSSGVAKNIQYF
TRBV29-1	NA	NA	TRBJ2-2	TGCAGCGTCGCAGACCTACTGGGCACCGGGGAGCTGTTTTTT	CSVADLLGTGELFF
TRBV13	NA	few	TRBJ2-7	TGTGCCAGCAGCTTCGACAGGTCCCTCGGCGAGCAGTACTTC	CASSFDRSLGEQYF
TRBV6-5	NA	many	TRBJ2-6	TGTGCCAGCAGTTACTACGGACGGAGCGCCAACGTCCTGACTTTC	CASSYYGRSANVLTF
TRBV7-7	TRBD1	NA	TRBJ2-1	TGTGCTAGCAGCAAAACAGGGGGCGAAGGGTCCAATGAGCAGTTCTTC	CASSKTGGEGSNEQFF
TRBV29-1	NA	NA	TRBJ2-7	TGCAGCGTAGTAGCCGTTTACGAGCAGTACTTC	CSVVAVYEQYF
TRBV11-2	NA	few	TRBJ1-1	TGTGCCAGCAGCTTAGTGACAGGAAAAACTGAAGCTTTCTTT	CASSLVTGKTEAFF
TRBV20-1	TRBD1	many	TRBJ2-1	TGCAGTGCTAGTCACCCGGACAGGGTCTTCTACAATGAGCAGTTCTTC	CSASHPDRVFYNEQFF
TRBV10-2	NA	NA	TRBJ2-3	TGCGCCAGCAGTGAGCGGTGGAACCCTAGCACAGATACGCAGTATTTT	CASSERWNPSTDTQYF
TRBV7-9	NA	few	TRBJ2-2	TGTGCCAGCAGCCCTCGCCTCCGGTACACCGGGGAGCTGTTTTTT	CASSPRLRYTGELFF
TRBV5-1	TRBD1	many	TRBJ1-1	TGCGCCAGCAGCTTGAGCAGGGGGCGAGGCACTGAAGCTTTCTTT	CASSLSRGRGTEAFF
TRBV20-1	NA	many	TRBJ2-1	TGCAGTGCCCCTAGCCCCAAGGGGTACAATGAGCAGTTCTTC	CSAPSPKGYNEQFF
TRBV11-2	NA	NA	TRBJ2-5	TGTGCCAGCAGCTTATTGGGTAGCGTTCACCAGTACTTC	CASSLLGSVHQYF
TRBV19	TRBD1	NA	TRBJ2-1	TGTGCCAGTAGTATTGGGACAGGGCGCGTGTACAATGAGCAGTTCTTC	CASSIGTGRVYNEQFF
TRBV27	TRBD1	NA	TRBJ2-7	TGTGCCAGCAGTCCCTGGGACAGGGTAGGCAACGAGCAGTACTTC	CASSPWDRVGNEQYF
TRBV6-6	NA	NA	TRBJ1-6	TGTGCCAGCACCCAAGCCAAGGGAGGGGTCCCCCTCCACTTT	CASTQAKGGVPLHF
TRBV6-6	TRBD1	NA	TRBJ1-5	TGTGCCAGCACCGACGGGCAGGGGGCATCTCAGCCCCAGCATTTT	CASTDGQGASQPQHF
TRBV7-9	NA	few	TRBJ1-1	TGTGCCAGCAGCCGGTTATTAGGGGAGAACACTGAAGCTTTCTTT	CASSRLLGENTEAFF
TRBV5-1	NA	few	TRBJ2-6	TGCGCCAGCAGCTTGGATGGGGCCCGCGGGGCCAACGTCCTGACTTTC	CASSLDGARGANVLTF
TRBV6-2/TRBV6-3	NA	once	TRBJ2-7	TGTGCCAGCAGTTTTTCGTTGTCGGCGTCGGGACTTGTCTCCTACGAGCAGTACTTC	CASSFSLSASGLVSYEQYF
TRBV9	NA	NA	TRBJ2-7	TGTGCCAGCAGCGTAAGTGGAGGGGACTTCTACGAGCAGTACTTC	CASSVSGGDFYEQYF